This T cell receptor beta chain was documented in a study of CD8+CD57+ T cells in acquired aplastic anemia. Study summary: An average of about 3.4 ug of DNA was obtained from sorted CD4+ and CD8+ cells. Findings and limits, study-wide: It was found that more than 25 CD8+ CDR3 sequences were shared between patients and controls.

Patients selected for sequencing had displayed CD8+CD57+ cell expansion by flow cytometry. Severe acquired aplastic anemia was present in every patient. None of the patients had been given any therapy when their blood was sampled. A note on this clonotype: No antigen is known for it.

Genomic DNA templated the TCR beta VDJ and CDR3 profiling. TCRdb passed the reads through MiXCR, listing each CDR3 protein once. The sample includes about 150,000 distinct CDR3 sequences, less than 50% of them seen just once. The sample consisted of sorted CD4+, CD8+, or CD8+CD57+ T cells (not recorded which) from PBMCs. The receptor was derived from a human donor with aplastic anemia.

CDR3 DNA sequence: TGTGCCAGCGATAGGGGAGGCAATCAGCCCCAGCATTTT. Its protein product is CASDRGGNQPQHF. The chain joins TRBV2 to TRBJ1-5, with a weak D call TRBD1 (5 bases). Germline CDR1 and CDR2: SNHLY and FYNNEI. Trimming took off 8 bases at V and 2 bases at J, with 10 bases between the two ends. This CDR3 is 13 amino acids long.